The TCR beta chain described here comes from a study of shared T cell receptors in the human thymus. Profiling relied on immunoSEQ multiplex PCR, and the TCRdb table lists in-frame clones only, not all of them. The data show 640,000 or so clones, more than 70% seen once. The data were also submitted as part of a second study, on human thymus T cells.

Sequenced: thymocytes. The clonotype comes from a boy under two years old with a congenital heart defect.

This CDR3 is CASGLVELGLKDEQYF. The CDR3 DNA is TGTGCTAGTGGTTTGGTAGAACTAGGGCTGAAAGACGAGCAGTACTTC. The chain links TRBV12-5 to TRBJ2-7; a possible D gene is TRBD2 (5 bases). Looked up from germline, CDR1 is LGHNT and CDR2 is FRNRAP. The CDR3 length is 16 residues. The V gene lost 0 bases and the J gene lost 5 bases, with 17 bases spanning the gap.